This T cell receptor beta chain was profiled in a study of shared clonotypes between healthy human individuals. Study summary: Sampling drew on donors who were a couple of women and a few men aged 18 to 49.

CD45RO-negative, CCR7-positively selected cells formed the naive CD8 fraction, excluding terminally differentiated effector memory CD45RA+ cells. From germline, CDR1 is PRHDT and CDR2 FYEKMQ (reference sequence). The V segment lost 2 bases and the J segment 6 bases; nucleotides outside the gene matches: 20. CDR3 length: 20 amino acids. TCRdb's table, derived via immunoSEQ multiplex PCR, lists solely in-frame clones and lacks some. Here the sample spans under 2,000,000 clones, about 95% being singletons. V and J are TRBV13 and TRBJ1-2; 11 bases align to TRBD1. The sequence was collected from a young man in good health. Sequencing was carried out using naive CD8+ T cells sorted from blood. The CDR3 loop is CASSLQVSGISDRGQNGYTF. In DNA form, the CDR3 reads TGTGCCAGCAGCTTACAGGTCTCGGGAATTTCGGACAGGGGGCAAAATGGCTACACCTTC. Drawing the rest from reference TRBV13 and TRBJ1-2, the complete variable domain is AAGVIQSPRHLIKEKRETATLKCYPIPRHDTVYWYQQGPGQDPQFLISFYEKMQSDKGSIPDRFSAQQFSDYHSELNMSSLELGDSALYFCASSLQVSGISDRGQNGYTFGSGTRLTVV.